This entry lists 27 T cell receptor beta chains sequenced from one sample in a study of blood T cells in healthy people across ages. Using a J-beta primer mix together with a sample-barcoded 5' primer, a second PCR was run for roughly 7 to 12 cycles. A single record per CDR3 protein comes from TCRdb applying MiXCR to the 5' RACE reads. The sample yields 1.6 million or so distinct CDR3 sequences, about 35% seen once. The sample taken for sequencing was blood. The receptors come from a woman aged 25-40 years in good health.

The sample holds many counts of this clonotype. The CDR3 spells CASSSGGASYNEQFF. The CDR3 region has the DNA TGTGCCAGCAGTAGTGGGGGGGCCTCCTACAATGAGCAGTTCTTC. The chain is built from TRBV25-1 and TRBJ2-1; possible D gene TRBD2, 7 bases. The CDR3 has 15 amino acids. Trimming pared 5 bases from V and 0 bases from J, leaving 11 bases between. CDR1 is MGHDK, CDR2 SYGVNS, per germline.

The chain couples TRBV6-5 to TRBJ1-4; tentatively, D is TRBD1 (6 bases). CDR3 length: 13 residues. Germline assignment: CDR1 MNHEY and CDR2 SVGAGI. Deletions cut 5 bases from V and 10 bases from J, with 14 bases between. This CDR3 reads CASSPGAWGKLFF. DNA of the CDR3: TGTGCCAGCAGTCCAGGGGCGTGGGGAAAACTGTTTTTT.

This clonotype has ten or more counts. The rearrangement links TRBV29-1 to TRBJ1-2; 12 bases agree with TRBD1. The CDR3 covers 14 residues. In germline, CDR1 is SQVTM, CDR2 ANQGSEA. With 6 bases clipped from V and 2 bases from J, the junction kept 4 bases outside the gene matches. For the CDR3, the DNA is TGCAGCGTAGCCGGGACAGGGGGCAACTATGGCTACACCTTC. Its protein product is CSVAGTGGNYGYTF.

This sequence joins TRBV24-1 and TRBJ2-1; 15 bases align to TRBD2. CDR1 KGHDR and CDR2 SFDVKD come from the germline V gene. The CDR3 is 15 amino acids. Losses at the gene ends were 5 bases for V and 6 bases for J; bases not matched to a gene: 1. The CDR3 region is CATSGGLAGGNEQFF. In DNA form, the CDR3 reads TGTGCCACCAGTGGGGGACTAGCGGGAGGCAATGAGCAGTTCTTC.

The rearrangement joins TRBV2 to TRBJ2-1; 9 bases align to TRBD1. The trim removed 6 bases at V and 8 bases at J, leaving 8 bases unmatched. This CDR3 is 14 amino acids long. CDR1 and CDR2 (germline): SNHLY, FYNNEI. The CDR3 here is CASSLDRGYDEQFF. DNA for the CDR3: TGTGCCAGCAGCTTGGACAGGGGATACGATGAGCAGTTCTTC.

This clonotype showed up just a few times. V and J are TRBV27 and TRBJ1-5; maybe TRBD1 (5 bases). Trimming left V 2 bases short and J 6 bases short, with 11 bases between. Germline V gene lookup returns CDR1 MNHEY and CDR2 SMNVEV (reference sequence). This CDR3 is built from 14 residues. The CDR3 loop reads CASSLGGSAQPQHF. Here the CDR3 DNA reads TGTGCCAGCAGTTTAGGGGGATCTGCTCAGCCCCAGCATTTT.

This clonotype was seen many times. The rearrangement joins TRBV9 to TRBJ1-2; TRBD1 matches at 8 bases. The CDR3 is 16 residues long. The germline V gene has CDR1 SGDLS and CDR2 YYNGEE. V shed 3 bases and J 8 bases; nucleotides not matched to a gene: 15. The chain's CDR3 is CASSENAGGRGRGYTF. In DNA form, the CDR3 reads TGTGCCAGCAGCGAGAATGCCGGAGGCAGGGGGCGAGGCTACACCTTC.

The V gene is TRBV11-2, the J gene TRBJ1-6; D unresolved. CDR3 length equals 17 residues. V lost 0 bases, J lost 9 bases, and 18 bases lay in between. CDR1 SGHAT and CDR2 FQNNGV come from the germline V gene. The DNA of the CDR3 is TGTGCCAGCAGCTTAGACGGGCGCCAAGTCGTCGGTTCACCCCTCCACTTT. Its translation is CASSLDGRQVVGSPLHF.

This chain joins TRBV20-1 and TRBJ1-2, with D tentatively TRBD1 (6 bases). V was clipped by 3 bases and J by 1 base, with 9 bases between them. This CDR3 region has 13 residues. Per the germline V gene, CDR1 is DFQATT and CDR2 is SNEGSKA (reference sequence). CDR3 bases: TGCAGTGCTAGTGGGACAAATAACTATGGCTACACCTTC. Translation gives CSASGTNNYGYTF.

The J gene is TRBJ2-7, the V gene TRBV5-1; D gene ambiguous. This CDR3 has 15 amino acids. V lost 4 bases to trimming and J lost 4 bases, with 18 bases between them. Germline V gives CDR1 SGHRS, CDR2 YFSETQ. CDR3 region: CASSPTAEGRYEQYF. CDR3 DNA sequence: TGCGCCAGCAGCCCAACCGCGGAAGGTAGATACGAGCAGTACTTC.

This clonotype was counted only a few times. This sequence joins TRBV15 and TRBJ2-7, with TRBD2 matching 12 bases. Germline loops: CDR1 LNHNV, CDR2 YYDKDF (reference sequence). V gave up 8 bases and J gave up 2 bases; unmatched junction bases: 1. This CDR3 region has 13 residues. CDR3 sequence: CATRLAGAYEQYF. In DNA, the CDR3 is TGTGCCACCCGACTAGCGGGGGCCTACGAGCAGTACTTC.

The rearrangement links TRBV11-1 to TRBJ1-1; 7 bases fit TRBD1. V dropped 5 bases and J dropped 2; count of bases not matched to a gene: 5. The length of the CDR3 is 14 residues. CDR1 and CDR2 (germline): SGHAT, FQDESV (reference sequence). The CDR3 loop reads CASSQQGFNTEAFF. CDR3 bases: TGTGCCAGCAGCCAACAGGGGTTTAACACTGAAGCTTTCTTT. Drawing the rest from reference TRBV11-1 and TRBJ1-1, the complete variable domain is EAEVAQSPRYKITEKSQAVAFWCDPISGHATLYWYRQILGQGPELLVQFQDESVVDDSQLPKDRFSAERLKGVDSTLKIQPAELGDSAMYLCASSQQGFNTEAFFGQGTRLTVV.

The V and J genes are TRBV13 and TRBJ2-7; possibly TRBD2 for D (5 bases). CDR3 length: 13 amino acids. V dropped 4 bases and J dropped 5 bases, with 12 bases sitting between them. Germline CDR1 and CDR2: PRHDT and FYEKMQ (reference sequence). CDR3 sequence (DNA): TGTGCCAGCAGCTCGGACTTGTCGGACGAGCAGTACTTC. It encodes CASSSDLSDEQYF.

The CDR3 DNA reads as TGTGCCAGCAGCTTGGGAGGGACTAGCGGTAGTTTTCAAGAGACCCAGTACTTC. It yields the protein CASSLGGTSGSFQETQYF. This chain joins TRBV5-4 and TRBJ2-5, with TRBD2 matching 11 bases. Germline-derived CDR1 and CDR2 are SGHNT and YYREEE (reference sequence). This CDR3 is built from 18 residues. The junction had 9 bases not matched to a gene; V was cut back by 0 bases and J by 2 bases.

This sequence joins TRBV5-6 and TRBJ1-2; 7 bases align to TRBD1. The CDR3 consists of 16 residues. Germline values: CDR1 SGHDT, CDR2 YYEEEE. Losses at the gene ends were 4 bases for V and 3 bases for J; bases not matched to a gene: 12. In DNA, the CDR3 is TGTGCCAGCAGCCTGCTAGGACAGGCTTCCCACTATGGCTACACCTTC. Its protein is CASSLLGQASHYGYTF.

This clonotype was picked up many times. J is TRBJ2-1 and V is TRBV18; D remains ambiguous. V dropped 3 bases and J dropped 7 bases, with 7 bases sitting between them. Germline V gene lookup returns CDR1 KGHSH and CDR2 LQKENI. This CDR3 is built from 12 residues. CDR3 region: CASSPYSNEQFF. CDR3 coding DNA: TGTGCCAGCTCACCCTATAGTAATGAGCAGTTCTTC.

In regard to this clonotype: A junction boundary mismatches the germline segment, possibly from a read error. The rearrangement uses TRBV7-2 and TRBJ2-7; 12 nucleotides line up with TRBD2. CDR1 is SGHTA and CDR2 is FQGNSA in the germline V gene. CDR3 length equals 15 residues. The CDR3: CASNIGLAGSYEQNF. DNA for the CDR3: TGTGCCAGCAACATCGGACTAGCGGGGTCCTACGAGCAGAACTTC. Together with reference TRBV7-2 and TRBJ2-7, the CDR3 gives the full variable domain: GAGVSQSPSNKVTEKGKDVELRCDPISGHTALYWYRQSLGQGLEFLIYFQGNSAPDKSGLPSDRFSAERTGGSVSTLTIQRTQQEDSAVYLCASNIGLAGSYEQNFGPGTRLTVT.

This clonotype occurred a few times. V gene TRBV11-2 combines with J gene TRBJ2-1, with D maybe TRBD2 (5 bases). The germline V gene has CDR1 SGHAT and CDR2 FQNNGV. The CDR3 is made up of 9 amino acids. As DNA, the CDR3 is TGTGCTACGGGGAACGAGCAGTTCTTC. Amino acid sequence: CATGNEQFF.

This clonotype was observed many times. The J gene is TRBJ2-1, the V gene TRBV4-1, with 9 bases identical to TRBD2. V was pared by 8 bases and J by 4 bases, with 12 bases of the junction left unmatched. CDR3 size: 16 residues. Germline V gives CDR1 MGHRA, CDR2 YSYEKL. CDR3 nucleotides: TGCGCCAGCTACGGTATAGCGGGGGCGGGATACAATGAGCAGTTCTTC. This codes for CASYGIAGAGYNEQFF.

The chain employs TRBV4-1 and TRBJ1-1; 9 bases match TRBD1. The CDR3 contains 15 residues. Germline V CDR1 and CDR2: MGHRA, YSYEKL. V trimming: 7 bases; J trimming: 4 bases; junction bases outside the gene matches: 10. The CDR3 DNA is TGCGCCAGCACCACGGGACAGGGTTTGGGCACTGAAGCTTTCTTT. Its protein is CASTTGQGLGTEAFF.

This clonotype was observed many times. The chain has TRBV29-1 and TRBJ2-7; 8 positions match TRBD2. Looked up from germline, CDR1 is SQVTM and CDR2 is ANQGSEA. This CDR3 region has 14 residues. Germline trimming cut 4 bases from V and 3 bases from J; bases unmatched to any gene: 8. The CDR3 DNA is TGCAGCGTTGTATTAGCGGGGAGATTCTACGAGCAGTACTTC. Translation gives CSVVLAGRFYEQYF.

The chain employs TRBV20-1 and TRBJ2-5; unclear D gene. The CDR3 is made up of 13 amino acids. V lost 3 bases, J lost 1 base, and 9 bases lay in between. Germline lookup yields CDR1 DFQATT and CDR2 SNEGSKA (reference sequence). The CDR3 spells CSASSLLQETQYF. CDR3 nucleotides: TGCAGTGCTAGCTCCCTTCTCCAAGAGACCCAGTACTTC.

The V call is TRBV20-1, the J call TRBJ2-1; no clear D. Matching the DNA end better, TRBJ2-7 makes the J call doubtful. Germline V gene sequence: CDR1 DFQATT, CDR2 SNEGSKA (reference sequence). The CDR3 has 13 amino acids. The chain's CDR3 is CSARAGENNEQYF. CDR3 coding DNA: TGCAGTGCTAGAGCAGGTGAAAACAATGAGCAGTACTTC.

The CDR3 spells CASSHFTAKNIQYF. DNA of the CDR3: TGTGCCAGCAGCCACTTCACGGCCAAAAACATTCAGTACTTC. The chain has TRBV7-9 and TRBJ2-4, with D unresolved. V gave up 5 bases and J gave up 1 base, with 9 bases separating them. The CDR3 loop spans 14 amino acids. Germline V lookup: CDR1 SEHNR, CDR2 FQNEAQ (reference sequence).

Points on this clonotype: It may be a read error: a sequence one base away is much more abundant. The chain joins TRBV20-1 to TRBJ2-7, with TRBD1 matching 9 bases. V shed 6 bases, J shed 7 bases, and the junction held 16 bases outside the gene matches. The CDR3 has 15 residues. Germline V CDR1 and CDR2: DFQATT, SNEGSKA (reference sequence). The CDR3 DNA reads TGCAGTGCGACAACCGGGACAGGGAATCTATTGGAGCAGTACTTC. Protein sequence: CSATTGTGNLLEQYF.

This chain joins TRBV24-1 and TRBJ2-7; D uncertain. In germline, CDR1 is KGHDR, CDR2 SFDVKD. V was clipped by 4 bases and J by 6 bases, with 12 bases between them. The CDR3 runs to 13 residues. CDR3 sequence: CATSESPKGEQYF. The CDR3 DNA follows: TGTGCCACCAGTGAGTCCCCGAAAGGCGAGCAGTACTTC.

The chain is built from TRBV5-1 and TRBJ2-3; D gene ambiguous. CDR1 is SGHRS and CDR2 is YFSETQ in the germline V gene. V lost 0 bases and J 4 bases, leaving 12 bases between the germline ends. This CDR3 region has 15 residues. CDR3 residues: CASSLEVGSADTQYF. The CDR3 region has the DNA TGCGCCAGCAGCTTGGAGGTGGGTTCGGCAGATACGCAGTATTTT.